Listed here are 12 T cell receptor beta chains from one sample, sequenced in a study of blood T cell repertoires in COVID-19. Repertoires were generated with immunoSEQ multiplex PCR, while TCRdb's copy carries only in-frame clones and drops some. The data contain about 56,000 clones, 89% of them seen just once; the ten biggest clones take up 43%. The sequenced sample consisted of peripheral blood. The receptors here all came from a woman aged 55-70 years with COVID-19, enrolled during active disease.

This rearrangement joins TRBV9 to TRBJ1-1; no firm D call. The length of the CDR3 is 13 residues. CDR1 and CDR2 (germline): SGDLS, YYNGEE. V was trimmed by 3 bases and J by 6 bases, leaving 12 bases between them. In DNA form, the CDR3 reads TGTGCCAGCAGCGACCCTCAGCGCCCTGAAGCTTTCTTT. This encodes CASSDPQRPEAFF.

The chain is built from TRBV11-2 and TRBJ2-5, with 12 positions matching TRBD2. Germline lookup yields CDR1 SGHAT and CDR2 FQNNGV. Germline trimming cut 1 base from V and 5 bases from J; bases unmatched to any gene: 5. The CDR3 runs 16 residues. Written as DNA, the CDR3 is TGTGCCAGCAGCTTAGGGCTAGCGGGAGGGGGTGAGACCCAGTACTTC. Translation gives CASSLGLAGGGETQYF.

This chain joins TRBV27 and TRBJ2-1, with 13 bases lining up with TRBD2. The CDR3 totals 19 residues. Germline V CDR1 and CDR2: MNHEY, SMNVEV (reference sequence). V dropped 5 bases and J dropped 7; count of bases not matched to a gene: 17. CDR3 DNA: TGTGCCAGCAGTCCGATCCCGGGACTAGCGGGATATGTGAGGAATGAGCAGTTCTTC. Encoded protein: CASSPIPGLAGYVRNEQFF.

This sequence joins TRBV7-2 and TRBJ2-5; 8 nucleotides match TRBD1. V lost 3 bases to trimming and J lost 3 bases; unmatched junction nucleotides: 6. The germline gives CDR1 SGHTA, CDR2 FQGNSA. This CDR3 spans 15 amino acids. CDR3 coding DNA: TGTGCCAGCAGCTTTTCGATGGACAGGGAAGAGACCCAGTACTTC. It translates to CASSFSMDREETQYF.

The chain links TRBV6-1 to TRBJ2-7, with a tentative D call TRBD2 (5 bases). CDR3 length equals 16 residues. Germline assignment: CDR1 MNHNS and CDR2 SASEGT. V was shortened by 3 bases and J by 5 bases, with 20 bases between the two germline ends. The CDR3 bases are TGTGCCAGCAGTGAGCCCAGGACTGCCACCTGGCACGAGCAGTACTTC. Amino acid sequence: CASSEPRTATWHEQYF.

The chain's CDR3 is CASSYRGKLGYTF. Here the CDR3 DNA reads TGTGCCAGCAGTTACAGGGGGAAGCTCGGCTACACCTTC. This chain uses TRBV12-3 or TRBV12-4 with TRBJ1-2; 8 bases agree with TRBD1. The CDR3 extends over 13 amino acids. V shed 4 bases, J shed 8 bases, and the junction held 6 bases outside the gene matches.

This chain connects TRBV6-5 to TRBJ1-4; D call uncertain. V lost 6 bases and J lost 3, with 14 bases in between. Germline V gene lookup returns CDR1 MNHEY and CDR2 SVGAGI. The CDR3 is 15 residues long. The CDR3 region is CASSHSNGANEKLFF. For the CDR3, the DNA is TGTGCCAGCAGCCACTCGAACGGGGCTAATGAAAAACTGTTTTTT.

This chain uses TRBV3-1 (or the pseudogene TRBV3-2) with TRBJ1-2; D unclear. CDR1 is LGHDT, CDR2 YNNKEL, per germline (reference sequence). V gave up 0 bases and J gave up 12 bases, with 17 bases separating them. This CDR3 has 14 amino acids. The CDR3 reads CASSQEGWRESHTF. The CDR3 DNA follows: TGTGCCAGCAGCCAAGAAGGTTGGCGGGAGAGCCACACCTTC.

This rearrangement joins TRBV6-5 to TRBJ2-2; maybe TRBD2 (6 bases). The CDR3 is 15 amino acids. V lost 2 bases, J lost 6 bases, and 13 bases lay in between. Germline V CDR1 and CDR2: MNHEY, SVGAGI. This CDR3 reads CASSYGVASAGELFF. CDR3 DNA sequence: TGTGCCAGCAGTTACGGAGTAGCTAGCGCCGGGGAGCTGTTTTTT.

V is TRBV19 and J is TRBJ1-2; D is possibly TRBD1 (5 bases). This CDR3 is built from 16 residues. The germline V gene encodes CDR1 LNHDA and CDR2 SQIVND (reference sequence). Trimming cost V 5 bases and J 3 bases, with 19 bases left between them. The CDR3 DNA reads TGTGCCAGTAGTGGGCGTGTGGACAATAAATACTATGGCTACACCTTC. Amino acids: CASSGRVDNKYYGYTF.

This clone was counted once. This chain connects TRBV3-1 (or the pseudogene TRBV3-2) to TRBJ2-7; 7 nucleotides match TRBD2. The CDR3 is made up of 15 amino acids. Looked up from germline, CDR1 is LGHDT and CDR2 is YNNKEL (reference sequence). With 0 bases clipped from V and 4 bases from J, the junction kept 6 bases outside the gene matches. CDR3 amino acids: CASSQDASGAYEQYF. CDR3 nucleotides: TGTGCCAGCAGCCAAGATGCTAGCGGTGCGTACGAGCAGTACTTC.

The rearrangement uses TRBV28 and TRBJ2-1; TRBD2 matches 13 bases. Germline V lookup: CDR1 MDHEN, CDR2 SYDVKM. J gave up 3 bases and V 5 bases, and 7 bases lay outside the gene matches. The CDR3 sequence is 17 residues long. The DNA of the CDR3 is TGTGCCAGCAGTCGACTAGCGGGAGGCCTTATCTACAATGAGCAGTTCTTC. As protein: CASSRLAGGLIYNEQFF.